This T cell receptor (beta chain) was obtained from a study of cytomegalovirus exposure and HLA in healthy donors. CDR1 and CDR2 from the germline V gene are MNHEY and SMNVEV (reference sequence). The CDR3 is 17 amino acids. The ends lost 6 bases at V and 2 bases at J; junction bases unmatched: 14. The PCR made use of 60 Vbeta and 13 Jbeta primers. Profiled with immunoSEQ multiplex PCR; TCRdb holds only in-frame clones, not every one. This repertoire comprises about 210,000 clones; its ten largest clones make up approximately 1%. This TCR came from a woman aged 30 to 39 in good health and CMV-seropositive. Input material: PBMCs. The chain has TRBV27 and TRBJ2-7; TRBD1 matches 9 bases. The CDR3 sequence is CASSLYYGQGLAYEQYF. CDR3 in DNA: TGTGCCAGCAGCCTATACTACGGACAGGGGCTAGCCTACGAGCAGTACTTC.